Each of the 13 T cell receptor beta chains below was sequenced from the same sample in a study of CXCR3-negative and CXCR3-positive naive CD8 T cells. Preparation of TRB cDNA libraries relied on 5' RACE carrying UMI labels. TCRdb reprocessed the 5' RACE reads and reports one entry per CDR3 protein, with no DNA. The listing contains fewer than 95,000 distinct CDR3 sequences. The sequenced sample was naive CXCR3- CD8+ T cells from blood. Specified subset: CD45RO-CCR7+CD27+CD95- naive CD8+ T cells lacking CXCR3 (TNR3-). The origin of the receptors is a human donor in good health. Some clones in this sample may be carry-over from other donors' samples.

The CDR3 protein is CASARSYEQYF. The chain employs TRBV28 and TRBJ2-7. This CDR3 has 11 amino acids. Looked up from germline, CDR1 is MDHEN and CDR2 is SYDVKM.

J is TRBJ1-1 and V is TRBV29-1; the TCRdb call, TRBD1, lacks DNA for checking. The germline gives CDR1 SQVTM, CDR2 ANQGSEA. The CDR3 length is 12 residues. The CDR3 region is CSVEQGTPEAFF.

The gene calls are TRBV4-1 and TRBJ2-2; no DNA is available, so the TRBD1 call from TCRdb remains unchecked. The germline gives CDR1 MGHRA, CDR2 YSYEKL. The CDR3 runs to 14 residues. CDR3 sequence: CASSQPTGTGELFF.

The chain joins TRBV11-2 to TRBJ2-7; TCRdb proposes TRBD2, but this gene call is untestable without DNA. This CDR3 is 14 amino acids long. The germline V gene has CDR1 SGHAT and CDR2 FQNNGV. The CDR3 region is CASSFWREMVEQYF.

This sequence joins TRBV7-6 and TRBJ2-2; TCRdb calls TRBD2, which cannot be checked without DNA. The CDR3 loop spans 18 amino acids. CDR1 is SGHVS and CDR2 is FNYEAQ in the germline V gene. The CDR3 region is CASSPGLAGGQGTGELFF.

CDR3 in amino acids: CASNLDRESKNIQYF. The chain employs TRBV4-1 and TRBJ2-4; the TCRdb D gene call, TRBD1, has no DNA to confirm it. CDR3 size: 15 residues. Germline loops: CDR1 MGHRA, CDR2 YSYEKL.

V usage is TRBV2 and J usage is TRBJ2-7; checking the TCRdb D call of TRBD1 is not possible without DNA. CDR1 and CDR2 (germline): SNHLY, FYNNEI. The CDR3 is made up of 13 amino acids. CDR3: CASSEGTADEQYF.

CDR3: CASSPPQGNTGELFF. The chain has TRBV18 and TRBJ2-2; the TRBD1 assignment by TCRdb is unverifiable without DNA. The germline V gene has CDR1 KGHSH and CDR2 LQKENI. The CDR3 spans 15 residues. The full variable domain, completed using reference TRBV18 and TRBJ2-2, is NAGVMQNPRHLVRRRGQEARLRCSPMKGHSHVYWYRQLPEEGLKFMVYLQKENIIDESGMPKERFSAEFPKEGPSILRIQQVVRGDSAAYFCASSPPQGNTGELFFGEGSRLTVL.

The rearrangement uses TRBV12-5 and TRBJ1-5; TCRdb's D call, TRBD1, is unchecked because there is no DNA. The CDR3 loop spans 15 amino acids. The germline V gene has CDR1 LGHNT and CDR2 FRNRAP. The CDR3 region is CASGFEHDRGEPQHF.

This chain uses TRBV29-1 with TRBJ1-3. There are 14 residues in the CDR3. Germline CDR1 and CDR2: SQVTM and ANQGSEA. This CDR3 reads CSAEIDSSGNTIYF.

The chain recombines TRBV6-2 or TRBV6-3 with TRBJ1-5. The CDR3 totals 14 residues. Germline CDR1 is MNHEY and CDR2 is SVGEGT. CDR3 residues: CASMTLISNQPQHF.

The chain links TRBV5-1 to TRBJ2-1; TCRdb's D gene call, TRBD1, goes unchecked for lack of DNA. This CDR3 spans 13 amino acids. Germline CDR1 is SGHRS and CDR2 is YFSETQ. CDR3 residues: CASRGQGSSEQFF.

This CDR3 is CASNDLSTEKQYF. The chain is built from TRBV4-2 and TRBJ2-7. CDR1 is LGHNA, CDR2 YNFKEQ, per germline. The CDR3 has 13 amino acids.